The 19 T cell receptor beta chains below were found in one sample sequenced in a study of blood T cell repertoires in COVID-19. Data came from immunoSEQ multiplex PCR; TCRdb stores just in-frame clones and leaves some out. Altogether around 170,000 clones are present, around 80% being singletons, with the ten largest covering approximately 14%. Material for sequencing was PBMCs or T cells enriched from blood (not recorded which). The source of these receptors is a man aged 60 to 69 who had been exposed to COVID-19.

The J gene is TRBJ2-1, the V gene TRBV24-1; the D gene is possibly TRBD2 (6 bases). This CDR3 spans 16 amino acids. Germline loops: CDR1 KGHDR, CDR2 SFDVKD. Trimming removed 5 bases at V and 4 bases at J, with 17 bases between. CDR3 loop: CATSGGEKLGYNEQFF. The CDR3 region has the DNA TGTGCCACCAGTGGCGGGGAGAAACTGGGATACAATGAGCAGTTCTTC.

The J gene is TRBJ1-2, the V gene TRBV6-5, with unresolved D. The CDR3 length is 13 residues. V shed 6 bases and J shed 8 bases, with 16 bases lying between them. CDR1 and CDR2 (germline): MNHEY, SVGAGI. Here the CDR3 reads CASSRNLLEGYTF. Written as DNA, the CDR3 is TGTGCCAGCAGCCGAAATTTGTTAGAAGGCTACACCTTC.

Only a few counts were recorded for this clone. The sample has other DNA sequences that encode this CDR3 too. This chain links TRBV30 with TRBJ1-2, with 9 bases matching TRBD1. The CDR3 covers 15 residues. Per the germline V gene, CDR1 is GTSNPN and CDR2 is SVGIG (reference sequence). V shed 3 bases, J shed 5 bases, and the junction held 10 bases outside the gene matches. As DNA, the CDR3 is TGTGCCTGGAGGCCAGGGACAGGGAAAGGGTATGGCTACACCTTC. Amino acid sequence: CAWRPGTGKGYGYTF.

The V and J genes are TRBV5-6 and TRBJ1-1; D not resolved. There are 13 residues in the CDR3. Trimming removed 2 bases at V and 6 bases at J, with 11 bases between. CDR1 and CDR2 (germline): SGHDT, YYEEEE. The CDR3 is CASSLPGLAEAFF. In DNA form, the CDR3 reads TGTGCCAGCAGCTTACCAGGCTTGGCTGAAGCTTTCTTT.

This chain links TRBV19 with TRBJ2-2; D might be TRBD2 (5 bases). CDR1 is LNHDA and CDR2 is SQIVND in the germline V gene (reference sequence). The CDR3 sequence is 17 residues long. Trimming took off 2 bases at V and 1 base at J, with 14 bases between the two ends. The CDR3 coding sequence is TGTGCCAGTAGTATATGGGGAGCAAGAATGAACACCGGGGAGCTGTTTTTT. This gives the protein CASSIWGARMNTGELFF.

This clone was seen just once. V usage is TRBV30 and J usage is TRBJ2-1, with 7 nucleotides matching TRBD2. In germline, CDR1 is GTSNPN, CDR2 SVGIG (reference sequence). The CDR3 is made up of 16 amino acids. Losses at the gene ends were 4 bases for V and 5 bases for J; bases not matched to a gene: 14. In DNA, the CDR3 is TGTGCCTGGACCTCCCTGGCGGGAGCTGGGAACAATGAGCAGTTCTTC. This gives the protein CAWTSLAGAGNNEQFF.

This chain connects TRBV7-8 to TRBJ2-3, with 10 bases that match TRBD2. Per the germline V gene, CDR1 is SGHVS and CDR2 is FQNEAQ. V lost 5 bases to trimming and J lost 0 bases; unmatched junction nucleotides: 11. The CDR3 spans 18 residues. CDR3: CASSPRALAGPSTDTQYF. Written as DNA, the CDR3 is TGTGCCAGCAGCCCCCGGGCACTAGCGGGGCCTAGCACAGATACGCAGTATTTT.

The rearrangement links TRBV9 to TRBJ2-3; perhaps TRBD2 as D (5 bases). From germline, CDR1 is SGDLS and CDR2 YYNGEE. This CDR3 has 15 residues. The V end lost 3 bases, the J end lost 2 bases, and 13 bases lay between the germline ends. CDR3 residues: CASSAGQRLTDTQYF. The DNA for the CDR3 is TGTGCCAGCAGCGCCGGGCAGCGGCTCACAGATACGCAGTATTTT.

This clone appeared a single time. The V and J genes are TRBV29-1 and TRBJ2-2, with TRBD2 matching over 8 bases. The CDR3 is 15 residues long. Trimming at V came to 5 bases and at J to 3 bases, leaving 8 bases not matched to a gene. CDR1 SQVTM and CDR2 ANQGSEA come from the germline V gene. The CDR3 protein is CSVRRAGADTGELFF. The DNA of the CDR3 is TGCAGCGTTCGGAGAGCGGGAGCGGACACCGGGGAGCTGTTTTTT.

A word on this clone: Other DNA sequences in the same sample also yield this CDR3. V usage is TRBV6-5 and J usage is TRBJ2-7; 8 bases fit TRBD2. This CDR3 has 13 residues. Germline V CDR1 and CDR2: MNHEY, SVGAGI. V dropped 10 bases and J dropped 2; count of bases not matched to a gene: 7. The CDR3 bases are TGTGCCACCAGCGTAGCGGGAACCTACGAGCAGTACTTC. Translation: CATSVAGTYEQYF.

This sequence joins TRBV27 and TRBJ1-2, with D perhaps matching TRBD1 (6 bases). Trimming took 5 bases from V and 4 from J, leaving 23 bases between them. Germline V CDR1 and CDR2: MNHEY, SMNVEV (reference sequence). This CDR3 is built from 17 residues. CDR3: CASSRRHQGLTAYGYTF. In DNA form, the CDR3 reads TGTGCCAGCAGTCGCCGACACCAGGGGCTAACGGCCTATGGCTACACCTTC.

The chain combines TRBV7-2 with TRBJ1-2; D unclear. Trimming removed 1 base at V and 4 bases at J, with 7 bases between. Germline CDR1 SGHTA, CDR2 FQGNSA. The CDR3 is made up of 13 amino acids. The CDR3 nucleotides are TGTGCCAGCAGCTTAGGATACAGCTATGGCTACACCTTC. It encodes CASSLGYSYGYTF.

The chain couples TRBV14 to TRBJ1-1; a possible D gene is TRBD1 (5 bases). Trimming removed 3 bases at V and 0 bases at J, with 17 bases between. The CDR3 sequence is 17 residues long. Germline V gene lookup returns CDR1 SGHDN and CDR2 FVKESK. The CDR3 DNA follows: TGTGCCAGCAGCCACACGGAAACAGGATACATGAACACTGAAGCTTTCTTT. The encoded protein is CASSHTETGYMNTEAFF.

This clone was seen only a few times. The chain joins TRBV28 to TRBJ1-2, with D unclear. Germline V gene lookup returns CDR1 MDHEN and CDR2 SYDVKM. The CDR3 totals 14 residues. V dropped 10 bases and J dropped 1 base, with 16 bases sitting between them. This CDR3 is CAIDRGRVNYGYTF. In nucleotides, the CDR3 is TGTGCCATCGACCGGGGAAGGGTTAACTATGGCTACACCTTC.

The CDR3 region is CASSEGAGGGDTQYF. The CDR3 DNA is TGTGCCAGCAGTGAAGGAGCGGGGGGCGGGGATACGCAGTATTTT. This chain connects TRBV6-1 to TRBJ2-3; TRBD2 aligns across 9 bases. J lost 6 bases, V lost 1 base, and 5 bases had no gene match. Germline loops: CDR1 MNHNS, CDR2 SASEGT. This CDR3 is built from 15 residues.

The V call is TRBV6-5, the J call TRBJ1-2, with 11 bases that match TRBD1. This CDR3 is built from 16 residues. J was trimmed by 2 bases and V by 2 bases; bases with no gene match: 4. Germline V gene data show CDR1 as MNHEY and CDR2 as SVGAGI. The CDR3 loop reads CASSYSGQGANYGYTF. CDR3 sequence (DNA): TGTGCCAGCAGTTACAGCGGACAGGGGGCGAACTATGGCTACACCTTC.

This clone was recorded a few times. The chain carries TRBV2 and TRBJ2-3; D is unresolved. Germline V gene sequence: CDR1 SNHLY, CDR2 FYNNEI. Deletions cut 6 bases from V and 3 bases from J, with 7 bases between. The CDR3 is 12 residues long. In DNA form, the CDR3 reads TGTGCCAGCAGGGAGAGGACAGATACGCAGTATTTT. As protein: CASRERTDTQYF.

This chain uses TRBV24-1 with TRBJ2-1; TRBD1 is a possible D gene (6 bases). The V and J ends lost 7 bases and 8 bases respectively, with 14 bases between them. Germline CDR1 and CDR2: KGHDR and SFDVKD. CDR3 size: 13 residues. The CDR3 nucleotides read TGTGCCACCAGGTTGACAGGCAATTATGAGCAGTTCTTC. Protein: CATRLTGNYEQFF.

The gene calls are TRBV27 and TRBJ1-5, with TRBD1 identical over 9 bases. J was trimmed by 4 bases and V by 2 bases; bases with no gene match: 0. Germline V gives CDR1 MNHEY, CDR2 SMNVEV (reference sequence). This CDR3 is built from 14 residues. The CDR3 protein is CASSLGTGNQPQHF. The CDR3 nucleotides read TGTGCCAGCAGTTTAGGGACAGGGAATCAGCCCCAGCATTTT.